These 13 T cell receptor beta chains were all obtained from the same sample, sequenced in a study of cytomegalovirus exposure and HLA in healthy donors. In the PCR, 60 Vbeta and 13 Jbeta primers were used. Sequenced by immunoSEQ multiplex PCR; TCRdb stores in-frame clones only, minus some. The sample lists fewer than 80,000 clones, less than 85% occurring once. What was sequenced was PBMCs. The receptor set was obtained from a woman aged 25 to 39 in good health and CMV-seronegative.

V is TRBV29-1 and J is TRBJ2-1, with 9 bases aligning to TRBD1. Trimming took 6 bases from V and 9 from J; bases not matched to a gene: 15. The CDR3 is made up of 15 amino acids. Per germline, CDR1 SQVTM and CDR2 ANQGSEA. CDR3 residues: CSVEKEDRGSSEQFF. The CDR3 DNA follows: TGCAGCGTAGAGAAAGAGGACAGGGGCTCCAGTGAGCAGTTCTTC.

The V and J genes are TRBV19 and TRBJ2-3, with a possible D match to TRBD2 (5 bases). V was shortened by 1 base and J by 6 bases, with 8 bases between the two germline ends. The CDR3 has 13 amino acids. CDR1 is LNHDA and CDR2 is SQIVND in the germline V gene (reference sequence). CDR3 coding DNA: TGTGCCAGTAGTATAGCGGGAATGGATACGCAGTATTTT. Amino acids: CASSIAGMDTQYF.

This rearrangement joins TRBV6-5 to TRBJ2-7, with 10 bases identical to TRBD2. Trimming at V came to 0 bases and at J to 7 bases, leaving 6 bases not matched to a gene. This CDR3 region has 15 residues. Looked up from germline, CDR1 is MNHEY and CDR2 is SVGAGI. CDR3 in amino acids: CASSYSASGSREQYF. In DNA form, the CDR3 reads TGTGCCAGCAGTTACTCGGCTAGCGGGAGTCGTGAGCAGTACTTC.

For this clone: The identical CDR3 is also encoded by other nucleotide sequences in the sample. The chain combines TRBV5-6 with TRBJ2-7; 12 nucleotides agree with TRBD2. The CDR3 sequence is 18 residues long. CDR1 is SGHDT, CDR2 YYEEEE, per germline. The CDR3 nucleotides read TGTGCCAGCACCTTGGGTGGGACTAGCGGGTGGGTGGGAGATGAGCAGTACGTC. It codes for CASTLGGTSGWVGDEQYV.

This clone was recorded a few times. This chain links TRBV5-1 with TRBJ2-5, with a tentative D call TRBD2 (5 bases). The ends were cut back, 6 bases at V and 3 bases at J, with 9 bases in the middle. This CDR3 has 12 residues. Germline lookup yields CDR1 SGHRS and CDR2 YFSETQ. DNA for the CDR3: TGCGCCAGCAAAACTAGTAAAGAGACCCAGTACTTC. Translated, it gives CASKTSKETQYF.

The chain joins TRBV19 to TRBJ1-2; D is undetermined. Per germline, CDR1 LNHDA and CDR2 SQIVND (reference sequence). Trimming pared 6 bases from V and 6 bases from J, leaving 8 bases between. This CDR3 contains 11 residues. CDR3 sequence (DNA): TGTGCCAGTAGGGAGCGGGATGGCTACACCTTC. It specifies CASRERDGYTF.

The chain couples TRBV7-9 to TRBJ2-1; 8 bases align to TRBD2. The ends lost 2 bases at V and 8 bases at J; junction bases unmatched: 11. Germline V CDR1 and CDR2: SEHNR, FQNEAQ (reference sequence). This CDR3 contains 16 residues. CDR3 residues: CASSLSILAEADEQFF. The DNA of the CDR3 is TGTGCCAGCAGCTTAAGTATACTAGCGGAGGCGGATGAGCAGTTCTTC.

The CDR3 here is CASSLNPSGNEQYV. In DNA, the CDR3 is TGTGCCAGCAGCTTAAACCCTAGCGGGAACGAGCAGTACGTC. The rearrangement uses TRBV7-2 and TRBJ2-7; 9 positions match TRBD2. This CDR3 is built from 14 residues. J lost 5 bases, V lost 2 bases, and 4 bases had no gene match. The germline CDR1 and CDR2 sequences are SGHTA and FQGNSA.

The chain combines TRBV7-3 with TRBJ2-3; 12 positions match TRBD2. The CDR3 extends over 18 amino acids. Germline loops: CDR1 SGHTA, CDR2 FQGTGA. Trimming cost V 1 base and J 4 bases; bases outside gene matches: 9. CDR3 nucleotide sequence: TGTGCCAGCAGCTTAATCGCCCTAGCGGGAGGGGTAGCAGATACGCAGTATTTT. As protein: CASSLIALAGGVADTQYF. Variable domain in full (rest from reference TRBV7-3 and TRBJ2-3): GAGVSQTPSNKVTEKGKYVELRCDPISGHTALYWYRQSLGQGPEFLIYFQGTGAADDSGLPNDRFFAVRPEGSVSTLKIQRTERGDSAVYLCASSLIALAGGVADTQYFGPGTRLTVL.

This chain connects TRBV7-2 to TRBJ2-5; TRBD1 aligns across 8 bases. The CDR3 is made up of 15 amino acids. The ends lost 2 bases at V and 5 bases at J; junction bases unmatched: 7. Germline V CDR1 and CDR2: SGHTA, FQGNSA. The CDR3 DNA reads TGTGCCAGCAGCTTACAACAGGGGGTAAGGGAGACCCAGTACTTC. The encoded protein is CASSLQQGVRETQYF.

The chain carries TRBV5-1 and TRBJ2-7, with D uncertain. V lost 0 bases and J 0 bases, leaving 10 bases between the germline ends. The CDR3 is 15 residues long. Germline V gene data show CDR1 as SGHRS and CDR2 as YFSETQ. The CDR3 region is CASSLGGTSSYEQYF. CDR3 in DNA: TGCGCCAGCAGCTTGGGAGGAACGAGCTCCTACGAGCAGTACTTC.

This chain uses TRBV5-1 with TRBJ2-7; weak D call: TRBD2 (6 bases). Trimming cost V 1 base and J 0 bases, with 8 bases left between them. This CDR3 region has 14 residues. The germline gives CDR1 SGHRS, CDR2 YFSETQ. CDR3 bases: TGCGCCAGCAGCTTGACTAGCAGCTCCTACGAGCAGTACTTC. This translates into CASSLTSSSYEQYF.

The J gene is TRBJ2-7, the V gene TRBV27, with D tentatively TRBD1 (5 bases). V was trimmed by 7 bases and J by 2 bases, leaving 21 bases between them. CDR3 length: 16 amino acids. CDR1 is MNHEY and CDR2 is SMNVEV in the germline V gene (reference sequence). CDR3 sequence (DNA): TGTGCCAGCAACCCCCCGCCAGGGCCGGTCCCCTACGAGCAGTACGTC. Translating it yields CASNPPPGPVPYEQYV.